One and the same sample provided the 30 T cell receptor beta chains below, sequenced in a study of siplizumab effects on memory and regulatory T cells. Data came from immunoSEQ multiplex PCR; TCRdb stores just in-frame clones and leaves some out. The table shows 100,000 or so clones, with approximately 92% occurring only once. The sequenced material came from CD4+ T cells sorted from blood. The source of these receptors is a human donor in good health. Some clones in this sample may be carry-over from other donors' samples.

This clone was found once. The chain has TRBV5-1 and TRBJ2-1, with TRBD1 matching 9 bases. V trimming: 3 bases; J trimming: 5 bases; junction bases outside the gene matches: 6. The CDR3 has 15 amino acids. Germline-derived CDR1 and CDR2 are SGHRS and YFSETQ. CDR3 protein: CASSWGDRDHNEQFF. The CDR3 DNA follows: TGCGCCAGCAGCTGGGGGGACAGGGACCACAATGAGCAGTTCTTC.

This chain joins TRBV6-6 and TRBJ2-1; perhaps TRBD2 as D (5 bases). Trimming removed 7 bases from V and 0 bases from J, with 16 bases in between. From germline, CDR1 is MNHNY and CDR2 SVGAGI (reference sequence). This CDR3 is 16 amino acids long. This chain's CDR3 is CASNKFRLSSYNEQFF. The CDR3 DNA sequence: TGTGCCAGCAACAAATTTCGACTAAGCTCCTACAATGAGCAGTTCTTC.

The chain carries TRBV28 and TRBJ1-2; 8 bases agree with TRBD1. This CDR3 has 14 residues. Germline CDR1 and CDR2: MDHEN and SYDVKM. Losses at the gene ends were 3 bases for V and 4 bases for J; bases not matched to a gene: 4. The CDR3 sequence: CASSFGQGGYGYTF. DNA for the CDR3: TGTGCCAGCAGTTTCGGACAGGGTGGCTATGGCTACACCTTC.

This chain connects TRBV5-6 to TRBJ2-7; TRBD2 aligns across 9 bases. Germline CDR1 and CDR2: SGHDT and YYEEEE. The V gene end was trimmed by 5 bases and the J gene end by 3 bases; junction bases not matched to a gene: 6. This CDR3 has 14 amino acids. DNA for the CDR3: TGTGCCAGCAGGCTAGCTAGCGGGGTCTACGAGCAGTACTTC. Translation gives CASRLASGVYEQYF.

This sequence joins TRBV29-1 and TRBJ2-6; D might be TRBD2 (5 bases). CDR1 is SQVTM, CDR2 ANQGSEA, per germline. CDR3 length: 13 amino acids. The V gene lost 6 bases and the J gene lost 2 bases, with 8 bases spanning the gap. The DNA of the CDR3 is TGCAGCGTGTCCGGGACTGGGGCCAACGTCCTGACTTTC. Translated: CSVSGTGANVLTF.

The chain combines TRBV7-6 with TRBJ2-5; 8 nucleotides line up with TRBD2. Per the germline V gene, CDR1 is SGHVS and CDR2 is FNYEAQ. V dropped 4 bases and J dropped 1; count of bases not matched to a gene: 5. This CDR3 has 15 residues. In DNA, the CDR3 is TGTGCCAGCAGCTCGCTAGCGGGTGTCCAAGAGACCCAGTACTTC. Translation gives CASSSLAGVQETQYF.

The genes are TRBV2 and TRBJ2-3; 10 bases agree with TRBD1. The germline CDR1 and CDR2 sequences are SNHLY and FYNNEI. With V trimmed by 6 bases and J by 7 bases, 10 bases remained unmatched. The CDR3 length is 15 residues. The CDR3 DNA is TGTGCCAGCAGGCCAAGACAGGGGGCTACACATACGCAGTATTTT. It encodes CASRPRQGATHTQYF.

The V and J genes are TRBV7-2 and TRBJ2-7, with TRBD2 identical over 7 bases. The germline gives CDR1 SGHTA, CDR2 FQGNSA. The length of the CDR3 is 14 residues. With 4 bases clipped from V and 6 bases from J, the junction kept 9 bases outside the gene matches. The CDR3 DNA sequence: TGTGCCAGCAGCTGGACTAGTACGAGAGGCGAGCAGTACTTC. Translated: CASSWTSTRGEQYF.

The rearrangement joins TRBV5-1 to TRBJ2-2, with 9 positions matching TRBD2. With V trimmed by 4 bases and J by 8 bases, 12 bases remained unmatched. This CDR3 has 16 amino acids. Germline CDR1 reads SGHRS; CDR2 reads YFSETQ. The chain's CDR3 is CASSPSLSGRAGELFF. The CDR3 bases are TGCGCCAGCAGCCCGTCCCTTAGCGGGAGAGCGGGGGAGCTGTTTTTT.

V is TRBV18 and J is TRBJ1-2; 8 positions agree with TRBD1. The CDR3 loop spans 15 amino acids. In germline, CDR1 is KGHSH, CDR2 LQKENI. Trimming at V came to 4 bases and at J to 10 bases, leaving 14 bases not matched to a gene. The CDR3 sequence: CASSLQPGQEAFYTF. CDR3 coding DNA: TGTGCCAGCTCACTACAACCGGGACAGGAAGCCTTCTACACCTTC.

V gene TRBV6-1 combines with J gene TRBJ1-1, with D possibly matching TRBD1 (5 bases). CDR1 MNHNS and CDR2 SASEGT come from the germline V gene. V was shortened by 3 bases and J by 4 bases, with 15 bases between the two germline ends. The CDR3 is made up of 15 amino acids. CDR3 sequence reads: CASSEGEHWRTEAFF. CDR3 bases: TGTGCCAGCAGTGAGGGGGAACATTGGCGCACTGAAGCTTTCTTT.

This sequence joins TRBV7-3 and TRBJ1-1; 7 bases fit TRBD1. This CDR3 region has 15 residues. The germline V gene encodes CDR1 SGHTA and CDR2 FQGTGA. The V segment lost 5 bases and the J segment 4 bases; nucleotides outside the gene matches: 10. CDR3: CASSPRQGARTEAFF. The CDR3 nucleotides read TGTGCCAGCAGCCCCCGACAGGGCGCGCGCACTGAAGCTTTCTTT. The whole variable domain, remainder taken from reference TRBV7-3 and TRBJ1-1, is GAGVSQTPSNKVTEKGKYVELRCDPISGHTALYWYRQSLGQGPEFLIYFQGTGAADDSGLPNDRFFAVRPEGSVSTLKIQRTERGDSAVYLCASSPRQGARTEAFFGQGTRLTVV.

The CDR3 reads CASSSLAGGYNEQFF. Here the CDR3 DNA reads TGTGCCAGCAGTTCCTTAGCGGGAGGTTACAATGAGCAGTTCTTC. This sequence joins TRBV2 and TRBJ2-1; 10 bases match TRBD2. V was pared by 5 bases and J by 4 bases, with 5 bases of the junction left unmatched. The CDR3 spans 15 residues. Germline values: CDR1 SNHLY, CDR2 FYNNEI.

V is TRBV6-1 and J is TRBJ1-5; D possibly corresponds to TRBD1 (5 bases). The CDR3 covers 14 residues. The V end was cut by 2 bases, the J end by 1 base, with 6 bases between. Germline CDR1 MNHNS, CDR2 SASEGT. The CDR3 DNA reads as TGTGCCAGCAGTGAACGGGACAGCAATCAGCCCCAGCATTTT. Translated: CASSERDSNQPQHF.

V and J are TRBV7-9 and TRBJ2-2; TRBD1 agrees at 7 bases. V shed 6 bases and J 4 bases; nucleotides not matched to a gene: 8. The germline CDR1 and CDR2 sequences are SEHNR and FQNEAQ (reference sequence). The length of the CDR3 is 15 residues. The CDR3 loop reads CASSPQGTATGELFF. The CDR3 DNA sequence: TGTGCCAGCAGTCCGCAGGGGACAGCCACCGGGGAGCTGTTTTTT. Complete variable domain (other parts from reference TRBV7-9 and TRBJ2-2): DTGVSQNPRHKITKRGQNVTFRCDPISEHNRLYWYRQTLGQGPEFLTYFQNEAQLEKSRLLSDRFSAERPKGSFSTLEIQRTEQGDSAMYLCASSPQGTATGELFFGEGSRLTVL.

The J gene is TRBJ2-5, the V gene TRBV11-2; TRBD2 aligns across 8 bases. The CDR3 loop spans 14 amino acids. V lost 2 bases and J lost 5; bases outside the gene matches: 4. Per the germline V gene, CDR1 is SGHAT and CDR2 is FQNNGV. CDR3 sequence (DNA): TGTGCCAGCAGCTTATTAGCTAGCGGGGAGACCCAGTACTTC. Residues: CASSLLASGETQYF.

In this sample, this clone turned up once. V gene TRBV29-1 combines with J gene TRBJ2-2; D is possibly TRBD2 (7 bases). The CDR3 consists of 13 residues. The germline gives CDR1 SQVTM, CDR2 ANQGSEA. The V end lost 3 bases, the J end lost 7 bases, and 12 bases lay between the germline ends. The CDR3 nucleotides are TGCAGCGTTGACAAGGGAGGGGGCGGGGAGCTGTTTTTT. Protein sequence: CSVDKGGGGELFF.

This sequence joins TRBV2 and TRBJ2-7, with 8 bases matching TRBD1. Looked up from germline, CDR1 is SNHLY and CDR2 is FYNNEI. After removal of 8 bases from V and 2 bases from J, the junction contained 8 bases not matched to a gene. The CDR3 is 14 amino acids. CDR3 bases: TGTGCCAGCTTATCAGGGGGCAGGGCCTACGAGCAGTACTTC. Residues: CASLSGGRAYEQYF. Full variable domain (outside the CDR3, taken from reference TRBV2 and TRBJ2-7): EPEVTQTPSHQVTQMGQEVILRCVPISNHLYFYWYRQILGQKVEFLVSFYNNEISEKSEIFDDQFSVERPDGSNFTLKIRSTKLEDSAMYFCASLSGGRAYEQYFGPGTRLTVT.

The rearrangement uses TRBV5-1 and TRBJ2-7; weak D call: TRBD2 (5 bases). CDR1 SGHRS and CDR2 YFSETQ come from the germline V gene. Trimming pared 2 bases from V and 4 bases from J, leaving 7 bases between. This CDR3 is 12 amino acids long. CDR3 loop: CASSFSGYEQYF. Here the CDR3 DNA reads TGCGCCAGCAGCTTTTCGGGGTACGAGCAGTACTTC.

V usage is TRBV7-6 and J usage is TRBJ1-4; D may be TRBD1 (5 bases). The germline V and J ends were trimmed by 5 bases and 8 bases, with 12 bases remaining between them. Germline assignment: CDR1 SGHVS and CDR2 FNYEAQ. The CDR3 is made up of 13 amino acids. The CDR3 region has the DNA TGTGCCAGCAGCCCCGTTCCAGGGGAAAAACTGTTTTTT. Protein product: CASSPVPGEKLFF. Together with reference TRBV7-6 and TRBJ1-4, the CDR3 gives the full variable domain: GAGVSQSPRYKVTKRGQDVALRCDPISGHVSLYWYRQALGQGPEFLTYFNYEAQQDKSGLPNDRFSAERPEGSISTLTIQRTEQRDSAMYRCASSPVPGEKLFFGSGTQLSVL.

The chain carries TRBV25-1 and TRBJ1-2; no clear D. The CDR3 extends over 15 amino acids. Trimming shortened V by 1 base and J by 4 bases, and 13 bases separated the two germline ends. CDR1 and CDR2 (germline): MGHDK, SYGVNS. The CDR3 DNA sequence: TGTGCCAGCAGTGAATGGGGTGTACCCTCCTATGGCTACACCTTC. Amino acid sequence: CASSEWGVPSYGYTF.

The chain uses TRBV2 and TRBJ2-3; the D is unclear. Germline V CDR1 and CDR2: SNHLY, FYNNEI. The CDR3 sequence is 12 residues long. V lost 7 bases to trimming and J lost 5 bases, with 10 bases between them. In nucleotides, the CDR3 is TGTGCCAGCACCCATAGACAAGATACGCAGTATTTT. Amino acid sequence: CASTHRQDTQYF.

As DNA, the CDR3 is TGTGCCAGCGGACCGATGCAGGGGAGGGAGACCCAGTACTTC. It translates to CASGPMQGRETQYF. The rearrangement joins TRBV2 to TRBJ2-5; the D call may be TRBD1 or TRBD2 (6 bases each). The CDR3 consists of 14 residues. V lost 8 bases and J lost 5, with 18 bases in between. The germline V gene encodes CDR1 SNHLY and CDR2 FYNNEI.

DNA of the CDR3: TGTGCCAGCAGCGTAGCTACCCGGACAGGGTCAGATACGCAGTATTTT. Its protein product is CASSVATRTGSDTQYF. The chain has TRBV9 and TRBJ2-3; 8 bases are shared with TRBD1. The CDR3 has 16 residues. Germline assignment: CDR1 SGDLS and CDR2 YYNGEE. V shed 0 bases, J shed 4 bases, and the junction held 7 bases outside the gene matches.

Here the CDR3 reads CASRAFTSSYEQYF. The DNA of the CDR3 is TGTGCCAGCAGAGCCTTCACTAGCTCCTACGAGCAGTACTTC. This rearrangement joins TRBV27 to TRBJ2-7, with D perhaps matching TRBD2 (5 bases). V was shortened by 6 bases and J by 0 bases, with 12 bases between the two germline ends. The CDR3 contains 14 residues. Germline V lookup: CDR1 MNHEY, CDR2 SMNVEV (reference sequence).

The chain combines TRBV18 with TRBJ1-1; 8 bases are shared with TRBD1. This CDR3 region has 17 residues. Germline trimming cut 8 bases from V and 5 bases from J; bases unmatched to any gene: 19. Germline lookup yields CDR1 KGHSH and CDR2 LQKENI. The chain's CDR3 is CASAPGQGVISWTEAFF. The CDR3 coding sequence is TGTGCCAGCGCTCCCGGACAGGGCGTAATATCGTGGACTGAAGCTTTCTTT.

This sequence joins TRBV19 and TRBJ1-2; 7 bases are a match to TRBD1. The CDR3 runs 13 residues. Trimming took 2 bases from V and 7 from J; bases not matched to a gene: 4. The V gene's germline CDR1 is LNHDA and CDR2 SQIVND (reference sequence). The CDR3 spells CASSIKGAGGYTF. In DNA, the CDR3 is TGTGCCAGTAGTATAAAGGGGGCTGGTGGCTACACCTTC.

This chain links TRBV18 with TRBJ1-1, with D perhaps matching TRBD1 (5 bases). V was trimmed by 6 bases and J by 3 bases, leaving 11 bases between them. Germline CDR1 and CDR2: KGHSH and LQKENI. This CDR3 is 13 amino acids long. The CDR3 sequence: CASSSDIYTEAFF. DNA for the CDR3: TGTGCCAGCTCGTCGGACATCTACACTGAAGCTTTCTTT.

CDR3 sequence: CASSLGGTSTDTQYF. CDR3 DNA: TGCGCCAGCAGCTTAGGCGGGACTAGCACAGATACGCAGTATTTT. The chain is built from TRBV5-1 and TRBJ2-3, with D possibly matching TRBD2 (6 bases). CDR1 is SGHRS and CDR2 is YFSETQ in the germline V gene. The CDR3 length is 15 residues. V was pared by 2 bases and J by 0 bases, with 10 bases between.

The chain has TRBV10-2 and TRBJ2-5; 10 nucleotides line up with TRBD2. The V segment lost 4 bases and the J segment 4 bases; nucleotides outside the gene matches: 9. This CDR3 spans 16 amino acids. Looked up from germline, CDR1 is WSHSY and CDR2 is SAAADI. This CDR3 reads CASSGDLAGDGETQYF. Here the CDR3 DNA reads TGCGCCAGCAGTGGCGACCTAGCGGGAGACGGAGAGACCCAGTACTTC.